In this sample, the clone carrying this T cell receptor (beta chain) turned up once. The data stem from a study of blood T cell repertoires in COVID-19. TCRdb keeps only in-frame clones here, not all; method: immunoSEQ multiplex PCR. This table has 230,000 or so clones, roughly 89% appearing once. The TCR was taken from a woman between 40 and 50 years old with acute COVID-19. Input material: PBMCs or T cells enriched from blood (not recorded which).

DNA for the CDR3: TGTGCCAGCTCACCAGGGGGCGAAAATTCACCCCTCCACTTT. This sequence encodes CASSPGGENSPLHF. V gene TRBV18 combines with J gene TRBJ1-6, with D possibly being TRBD1 (6 bases). V lost 2 bases to trimming and J lost 7 bases, with 9 bases between them. This CDR3 region has 14 residues. Germline V gene sequence: CDR1 KGHSH, CDR2 LQKENI. Variable domain in full (rest from reference TRBV18 and TRBJ1-6): NAGVMQNPRHLVRRRGQEARLRCSPMKGHSHVYWYRQLPEEGLKFMVYLQKENIIDESGMPKERFSAEFPKEGPSILRIQQVVRGDSAAYFCASSPGGENSPLHFGNGTRLTVT.